These 26 T cell receptor beta chains were all obtained from the same sample, sequenced in a study of identical twins. TCRdb recomputed calls from the 5' RACE reads with MiXCR, one row per CDR3 protein. The sample has approximately 350,000 distinct CDR3 sequences, 12% seen once; the top ten hold just over 7%. These data also formed part of another study, on yellow fever vaccine responses in identical twins.

Sequenced material: CD8+ T cells sorted from blood. The source of these receptors is a woman in her late teens or twenties in good health.

The rearrangement joins TRBV3-1 to TRBJ2-7; 11 bases align to TRBD2. Trimming took 0 bases from V and 2 from J; bases not matched to a gene: 6. The CDR3 spans 17 residues. Germline CDR1 reads LGHDT; CDR2 reads YNNKEL (reference sequence). CDR3 amino acids: CASSQDWGTSGTYEQYF. CDR3 nucleotides: TGTGCCAGCAGCCAAGACTGGGGGACTAGCGGAACCTACGAGCAGTACTTC.

This clonotype has a count of ten or more. The J gene is TRBJ2-1, the V gene TRBV15; 7 nucleotides agree with TRBD1. Losses at the gene ends were 4 bases for V and 9 bases for J; bases not matched to a gene: 9. From germline, CDR1 is LNHNV and CDR2 YYDKDF (reference sequence). CDR3 length equals 14 residues. Here the CDR3 DNA reads TGTGCCACCAGCAAGACAGGGATTGGTAGTGAGCAGTTCTTC. Protein: CATSKTGIGSEQFF.

This clonotype was observed many times. CDR3 sequence: CASSKKGRDNEQFF. The CDR3 nucleotides are TGTGCCAGCAGCAAAAAGGGCAGGGACAATGAGCAGTTCTTC. The chain joins TRBV7-8 to TRBJ2-1; TRBD1 might be the D (5 bases). V gave up 5 bases and J gave up 5 bases, with 13 bases separating them. The CDR3 is made up of 14 amino acids. CDR1 and CDR2 from the germline V gene are SGHVS and FQNEAQ.

The chain is built from TRBV10-2 and TRBJ2-2; no clear D. This CDR3 contains 13 residues. Between the trimmed V and J ends, which lost 0 bases and 4 bases, there was a span of 3 bases. Per germline, CDR1 WSHSY and CDR2 SAAADI. As DNA, the CDR3 is TGCGCCAGCAGTGAGTCGGTCACCGGGGAGCTGTTTTTT. Amino acid sequence: CASSESVTGELFF.

The chain uses TRBV28 and TRBJ1-1; TRBD1 matches 7 bases. Germline trimming cut 6 bases from V and 1 base from J; bases unmatched to any gene: 14. CDR3 length equals 17 residues. The germline gives CDR1 MDHEN, CDR2 SYDVKM. The CDR3 sequence: CASSHQTGTRWNTEAFF. The DNA of the CDR3 is TGTGCCAGCAGCCACCAGACAGGGACTCGATGGAACACTGAAGCTTTCTTT.

The chain uses TRBV15 and TRBJ1-5; 7 positions match TRBD1. CDR3 length equals 14 residues. V was pared by 7 bases and J by 2 bases, with 5 bases of the junction left unmatched. CDR1 and CDR2 from the germline V gene are LNHNV and YYDKDF (reference sequence). The CDR3 loop reads CATTIDRGNQPQHF. The DNA for the CDR3 is TGTGCCACCACCATCGACAGGGGCAATCAGCCCCAGCATTTT. Full variable domain (missing parts from reference TRBV15 and TRBJ1-5): DAMVIQNPRYQVTQFGKPVTLSCSQTLNHNVMYWYQQKSSQAPKLLFHYYDKDFNNEADTPDNFQSRRPNTSFCFLDIRSPGLGDTAMYLCATTIDRGNQPQHFGDGTRLSIL.

This clonotype was seen a handful of times. The chain is built from TRBV9 and TRBJ2-3; TRBD2 agrees at 7 bases. Germline CDR1 is SGDLS and CDR2 is YYNGEE. The CDR3 runs to 16 residues. With V trimmed by 0 bases and J by 2 bases, 6 bases remained unmatched. The CDR3 spells CASSVGGGGYTDTQYF. The CDR3 DNA reads as TGTGCCAGCAGCGTAGGGGGCGGGGGATACACAGATACGCAGTATTTT.

This clonotype was observed many times. This sequence joins TRBV12-3 or TRBV12-4 and TRBJ2-5, with D perhaps matching TRBD1 or TRBD2 (5 bases each). Deletions cut 6 bases from V and 7 bases from J, with 27 bases between. CDR3 size: 17 residues. CDR3 DNA: TGTGCCAGCAGAATTGAGGGACGGGACCCCCTGAGTGGGACCCAGTACTTC. It encodes CASRIEGRDPLSGTQYF.

The table lists this clonotype with many counts. This chain links TRBV20-1 with TRBJ2-1; 8 bases match TRBD2. The CDR3 has 14 amino acids. From germline, CDR1 is DFQATT and CDR2 SNEGSKA (reference sequence). V shed 7 bases and J 3 bases; nucleotides not matched to a gene: 8. This CDR3 reads CSVPLAESYNEQFF. CDR3 nucleotides: TGCAGTGTCCCACTAGCGGAGAGCTACAATGAGCAGTTCTTC.

The rearrangement uses TRBV7-6 and TRBJ2-2, with 7 nucleotides matching TRBD2. The V and J ends lost 5 bases and 2 bases, in that order; junction bases with no gene match: 8. Germline V gene sequence: CDR1 SGHVS, CDR2 FNYEAQ. The CDR3 totals 16 residues. CDR3 region: CASSLRAGDNTGELFF. CDR3 nucleotides: TGTGCCAGCAGCCTCCGGGCGGGGGACAACACCGGGGAGCTGTTTTTT.

The chain carries TRBV2 and TRBJ1-1; D not resolved. The V end was cut by 5 bases, the J end by 3 bases, with 10 bases between. The CDR3 spans 13 residues. Germline V gives CDR1 SNHLY, CDR2 FYNNEI. CDR3 DNA sequence: TGTGCCAGCAGTCTTTTAGTGGACACTGAAGCTTTCTTT. Encoded protein: CASSLLVDTEAFF.

The chain recombines TRBV11-2 with TRBJ2-7, with 11 bases matching TRBD1. V shed 1 base and J 3 bases; nucleotides not matched to a gene: 2. The CDR3 covers 15 residues. The germline gives CDR1 SGHAT, CDR2 FQNNGV. The CDR3 here is CASSLGGTGGYEQYV. As DNA, the CDR3 is TGTGCCAGCAGCTTAGGCGGGACAGGGGGCTACGAGCAGTACGTC.

This clonotype was counted between two and nine times. This sequence joins TRBV7-9 and TRBJ2-3; D gene uncertain. Germline assignment: CDR1 SEHNR and CDR2 FQNEAQ (reference sequence). Trimming removed 5 bases at V and 1 base at J, with 13 bases between. This CDR3 has 15 amino acids. This CDR3 reads CASSPTGSGTDTQYF. The CDR3 bases are TGTGCCAGCAGCCCAACTGGGTCTGGCACAGATACGCAGTATTTT. Full variable domain (remainder filled in from reference TRBV7-9 and TRBJ2-3): DTGVSQNPRHKITKRGQNVTFRCDPISEHNRLYWYRQTLGQGPEFLTYFQNEAQLEKSRLLSDRFSAERPKGSFSTLEIQRTEQGDSAMYLCASSPTGSGTDTQYFGPGTRLTVL.

This clonotype appeared many times. CDR3 DNA sequence: TGTGCCATCAGTGAGTCCCTCCTAGCGGGAGGAATGACAGATACGCAGTATTTT. Translating gives CAISESLLAGGMTDTQYF. The rearrangement links TRBV10-3 to TRBJ2-3; 11 nucleotides line up with TRBD2. V trimming: 0 bases; J trimming: 3 bases; junction bases outside the gene matches: 8. The CDR3 sequence is 18 residues long. Looked up from germline, CDR1 is ENHRY and CDR2 is SYGVKD.

The rearrangement links TRBV5-1 to TRBJ2-1; 10 bases are shared with TRBD2. CDR3 length equals 17 residues. Per the germline V gene, CDR1 is SGHRS and CDR2 is YFSETQ. After removal of 1 base from V and 9 bases from J, the junction contained 13 bases not matched to a gene. This CDR3 reads CASSLPRQASGGFEQFF. As DNA, the CDR3 is TGCGCCAGCAGCTTGCCCCGTCAGGCTAGCGGGGGATTTGAGCAGTTCTTC.

There are a few counts of this clonotype. The chain employs TRBV14 and TRBJ2-1; 8 nucleotides align to TRBD2. Germline V gene data show CDR1 as SGHDN and CDR2 as FVKESK. V shed 5 bases, J shed 3 bases, and the junction held 6 bases outside the gene matches. The CDR3 is 15 amino acids. For the CDR3, the DNA is TGTGCCAGCAGCTTATGGACTAGCAGCTACAATGAGCAGTTCTTC. Translating it yields CASSLWTSSYNEQFF.

This clonotype was observed many times. The J gene is TRBJ2-1, the V gene TRBV12-3 or TRBV12-4; 7 bases agree with TRBD2. This CDR3 comprises 14 residues. The junction had 9 bases not matched to a gene; V was cut back by 6 bases and J by 7 bases. The CDR3 DNA follows: TGTGCCAGCAGCCTAGTTCCTAGCGGTAATGAGCAGTTCTTC. This encodes CASSLVPSGNEQFF.

This clonotype was seen a few times. The chain uses TRBV4-1 and TRBJ2-7; 7 bases line up with TRBD1. The J segment lost 0 bases and the V segment lost 5 bases, leaving 7 bases of the junction unmatched. Looked up from germline, CDR1 is MGHRA and CDR2 is YSYEKL. There are 15 residues in the CDR3. The CDR3 loop is CASSARQGSSYEQYF. The CDR3, as DNA: TGCGCCAGCAGCGCGCGACAGGGATCCTCCTACGAGCAGTACTTC.

The chain employs TRBV7-9 and TRBJ2-7; 11 positions agree with TRBD1. CDR1 and CDR2 (germline): SEHNR, FQNEAQ (reference sequence). This CDR3 contains 16 residues. V lost 4 bases, J lost 4 bases, and 9 bases stayed unmatched. CDR3 protein: CASSSEGGQGAYEQYF. CDR3 bases: TGTGCCAGCAGCTCCGAGGGTGGACAGGGGGCGTACGAGCAGTACTTC. The variable domain in full, with the rest retrieved from reference TRBV7-9 and TRBJ2-7, is DTGVSQNPRHKITKRGQNVTFRCDPISEHNRLYWYRQTLGQGPEFLTYFQNEAQLEKSRLLSDRFSAERPKGSFSTLEIQRTEQGDSAMYLCASSSEGGQGAYEQYFGPGTRLTVT.

The CDR3, as DNA: TGTGCCAGCAGCTTGGTTGGGAACAGGGATGGCACCGGGGAGCTGTTTTTT. It is translated as CASSLVGNRDGTGELFF. The chain joins TRBV5-5 to TRBJ2-2; D perhaps matches TRBD1 (6 bases). The CDR3 sequence is 17 residues long. V dropped 0 bases and J dropped 4 bases, with 16 bases sitting between them. Per germline, CDR1 SGHKS and CDR2 YYEKEE (reference sequence).

This clonotype was picked up many times. The junction and the germline gene differ at one end; a read error may be behind it. The chain uses TRBV5-1 and TRBJ2-1; D remains unclear. Germline values: CDR1 SGHRS, CDR2 YFSETQ. This CDR3 is 13 amino acids long. This CDR3 reads CASSLVPYNEQFF. The DNA for the CDR3 is TGTGCCAGCAGTTTAGTCCCCTACAATGAGCAGTTCTTC. Based on the CDR3 plus reference TRBV5-1 and TRBJ2-1, the full variable domain is KAGVTQTPRYLIKTRGQQVTLSCSPISGHRSVSWYQQTPGQGLQFLFEYFSETQRNKGNFPGRFSGRQFSNSRSEMNVSTLELGDSALYLCASSLVPYNEQFFGPGTRLTVL.

This clonotype was counted ten times or more. V is TRBV12-3 or TRBV12-4 and J is TRBJ2-1, with TRBD1 identical over 10 bases. CDR3 length: 16 residues. The trim removed 6 bases at V and 1 base at J, leaving 6 bases unmatched. CDR3 nucleotide sequence: TGTGCCAGCAGGCCCCGGGACAGGGGATCCTACAATGAGCAGTTCTTC. It yields the protein CASRPRDRGSYNEQFF.

In this sample, this clonotype turned up many times. The germline gene is not matched at one end of the junction; a read error may be the cause. The gene calls are TRBV29-1 and TRBJ2-3; TRBD2 agrees at 10 bases. CDR3 size: 15 residues. Germline CDR1 and CDR2: SQVTM and ANQGSEA. The CDR3 spells CSVEEAGGGLDTQYF. CDR3 in DNA: TGCAGCGTCGAAGAAGCGGGAGGGGGCCTAGATACGCAGTATTTT.

This clonotype showed up just a few times. This chain uses TRBV24-1 with TRBJ2-1; perhaps D is TRBD1 or TRBD2 (5 bases each). The germline V gene has CDR1 KGHDR and CDR2 SFDVKD. The CDR3 runs 19 residues. Between the trimmed V and J ends, which lost 3 bases and 3 bases, there was a span of 23 bases. CDR3: CATSDPSGAAKRGYNEQFF. DNA for the CDR3: TGTGCCACCAGTGATCCTTCCGGAGCGGCAAAAAGGGGCTACAATGAGCAGTTCTTC.

The chain is built from TRBV11-2 and TRBJ2-2, with 11 bases aligning to TRBD2. The length of the CDR3 is 17 residues. V shed 2 bases and J 4 bases; nucleotides not matched to a gene: 6. Looked up from germline, CDR1 is SGHAT and CDR2 is FQNNGV. The CDR3 is CASSLTPSGGPTGELFF. The CDR3 nucleotides are TGTGCCAGCAGCTTAACTCCTAGCGGGGGGCCCACCGGGGAGCTGTTTTTT. Full variable domain (missing parts from reference TRBV11-2 and TRBJ2-2): EAGVAQSPRYKIIEKRQSVAFWCNPISGHATLYWYQQILGQGPKLLIQFQNNGVVDDSQLPKDRFSAERLKGVDSTLKIQPAKLEDSAVYLCASSLTPSGGPTGELFFGEGSRLTVL.

This clonotype came up a few times. CDR3 amino acids: CATSAKDREGTQYF. Written as DNA, the CDR3 is TGTGCCACCAGCGCAAAGGACAGGGAAGGGACCCAGTACTTC. V and J are TRBV15 and TRBJ2-5, with TRBD1 matching 8 bases. CDR3 length: 14 residues. CDR1 is LNHNV, CDR2 YYDKDF, per germline (reference sequence). The trim removed 5 bases at V and 7 bases at J, leaving 9 bases unmatched.